This T cell receptor (beta chain) was identified in a study of neoadjuvant anti-PD-1 for oral cavity cancer. Study-wide background: Before surgery, most patients got three to four biweekly 3 mg/kg nivolumab doses. Patients without progression received a fourth nivolumab dose around day 43, then surgical resection on days 50-56. Overall study results and limits: Greater tumor shrinkage accompanied bigger post-treatment sizes of preexisting clones. Each response group had just a few patients in TCR analyses.

The time point denotes: after neoadjuvant nivolumab, at surgical resection. Germline loops: CDR1 LNHDA, CDR2 SQIVND (reference sequence). The CDR3 length is 14 residues. Trimming removed 8 bases from V and 2 bases from J, with 16 bases in between. Of note for this clone: What it binds is unknown.

TCRdb's table, derived via immunoSEQ multiplex PCR, lists solely in-frame clones and lacks some. The data contain about 15,000 clones, about 34% of them singletons. Sequences were derived from tumor tissue, sampled after nivolumab (anti-PD-1) treatment. The origin of this receptor is a person between 40 and 79 years old with oral cavity squamous cell carcinoma. The rearrangement uses TRBV19 and TRBJ2-7, with no clear D. The CDR3 sequence is CASPRDSHTYEQYF. CDR3 nucleotides: TGTGCCAGTCCTCGTGACTCCCATACCTACGAGCAGTACTTC.